The rows below give T cell receptor beta chains drawn from one sample of a study of neurological immune-mediated disorders. TCRdb reprocessed the 5' RACE reads with MiXCR, giving one entry per CDR3 protein. The data hold 59,000 or so distinct CDR3 sequences, with about 13% observed a single time. Sequencing was carried out using PBMCs. The receptors come from a woman aged 55-70 years with HTLV-1-associated myelopathy (HAM/TSP). Both conserved end residues are part of each CDR3. D genes are given only for firm matches. Size is stated for part of the rows, as once, few or many counts, or as a class when the clone is expanded.

TGTGCCAGCAGTCTACAGACAGGGGGGAACACTGAAGCTTTCTTT | CASSLQTGGNTEAFF | TRBJ1-1 | TRBD1 | many | TRBV12-3/TRBV12-4
TGCGCCAGCAGCCCCAAGACAGGGTGGCAAGAGACCCAGTACTTC | CASSPKTGWQETQYF | TRBJ2-5 | TRBD1 | many | TRBV5-1
TGCAGCGTTGAGGGTTCAGGGATGGGTGAAGCTTTCTTT | CSVEGSGMGEAFF | TRBJ1-1 | - | many | TRBV29-1
TGCAGTGCTAGCATAGGACAGCGATCCCGTGGGGTCTTAACTGAAGCTTTCTTT | CSASIGQRSRGVLTEAFF | TRBJ1-1 | - | many | TRBV20-1
TGTGCCAGCGGAAGGGGGACTAGCGGGAGGGCGAACACCGGGGAGCTGTTTTTT | CASGRGTSGRANTGELFF | TRBJ2-2 | TRBD2 | many | TRBV4-2
TGTGCCAGCGCAGAGCGTCTGGCTGGAAACACCATATATTTT | CASAERLAGNTIYF | TRBJ1-3 | - | many | TRBV28
TGTGCCAGCAGCTTAGTTGAGACGGACTATGGCTACACCTTC | CASSLVETDYGYTF | TRBJ1-2 | - | - | TRBV7-2
TGTGCCAGCTCACCCGCGGGACCCCCCGTCGGTAATTATGAGCAGTTCTTC | CASSPAGPPVGNYEQFF | TRBJ2-1 | - | many | TRBV18
TGTGCCAGTACTCGGTGGGGCGGGGAGGAAAAACTGTTTTTT | CASTRWGGEEKLFF | TRBJ1-4 | - | many | TRBV6-5
TGTGCCAGCAGCTTAGCTGGCTCCCCGGGAGAGACCCAGTACTTC | CASSLAGSPGETQYF | TRBJ2-5 | - | many | TRBV7-9
TGCGCCAGCAGCTTGGCCTCCAGGGGTGACGCAGATACGCAGTATTTT | CASSLASRGDADTQYF | TRBJ2-3 | - | many | TRBV5-1
TGCAGCGCCCTAGCGGGTACTACCGAGCAGTACTTC | CSALAGTTEQYF | TRBJ2-7 | TRBD2 | many | TRBV29-1
TGCGCCAGCAGCTGGGAGGACAGGGCGTACGAGCAGTACTTC | CASSWEDRAYEQYF | TRBJ2-7 | TRBD1 | once | TRBV5-1
TGCAGCGTTAAGGTGGGGGACAGGGGTCCCTACGAGCAGTACTTC | CSVKVGDRGPYEQYF | TRBJ2-7 | TRBD1 | many | TRBV29-1
TGCAGCCTATATGGACTAGCGGGGCGAGAGACCCAGTACTTC | CSLYGLAGRETQYF | TRBJ2-5 | TRBD2 | many | TRBV29-1
TGTGCCAGCAGTCAAGGACAGGGTTTTTGGCAGTTCTTC | CASSQGQGFWQFF | TRBJ2-1 | TRBD1 | many | TRBV2
TGTGCCAGCAGCAAAGGGACAGGCTTTGAGAGCGGGGAGCTGTTTTTT | CASSKGTGFESGELFF | TRBJ2-2 | - | many | TRBV21-1
TGCAGTGCTCTTAGACTAGCTCCAGATACGCAGTATTTT | CSALRLAPDTQYF | TRBJ2-3 | TRBD2 | many | TRBV20-1
TGTGCCAGCAGCTTAGGAGTAGCGGGATTCTCTATTTGGGAGCAGTACTTC | CASSLGVAGFSIWEQYF | TRBJ2-7 | TRBD2 | many | TRBV7-9
TGTGCCAGCAGCTTACAGGGGCTCAACTATGGCTACACCTTC | CASSLQGLNYGYTF | TRBJ1-2 | TRBD1 | many | TRBV5-6
TGTGCCAGCAGTCTAGCGGGAGGTGCGAGCTCCTACAATGAGCAGTTCTTC | CASSLAGGASSYNEQFF | TRBJ2-1 | TRBD2 | many | TRBV12-3/TRBV12-4
TGCGCCAGCAGCCTGGACAGGGGGCCCTCCTACGAGCAGTACTTC | CASSLDRGPSYEQYF | TRBJ2-7 | TRBD1 | many | TRBV4-1
TGTGCCAGCAGTGAAGTTTTGGGTTCCGGGGAGCTGTTTTTT | CASSEVLGSGELFF | TRBJ2-2 | - | few | TRBV2
TGTGCCAGCAGCTTAGGGCTGGTGGGGTCTAGCGGGAGGGAGGGTTGGTACATTCAGTACTTC | CASSLGLVGSSGREGWYIQYF | TRBJ2-4 | TRBD2 | many | TRBV7-8
TGTGCCAGCAGCTTGGACTGGGATGGCTACACCTTC | CASSLDWDGYTF | TRBJ1-2 | - | many | TRBV5-6
TGCGCCAGCAGCGGGCAAACTAACACCGGGGAGCTGTTTTTT | CASSGQTNTGELFF | TRBJ2-2 | - | many | TRBV5-1
TGTGCCAGCACCCCCCTGGCAGGAAACACTGAAGCTTTCTTT | CASTPLAGNTEAFF | TRBJ1-1 | - | many | TRBV6-6
TGTGCCAGCAGCAAAGAGGTGGACAGGGGTTTCAAGCAGTTCTTC | CASSKEVDRGFKQFF | TRBJ2-1 | - | many | TRBV21-1
TGTGCCAGCAATAGTATCGGAACAGCAGGGGAGACCCAGTACTTC | CASNSIGTAGETQYF | TRBJ2-5 | - | few | TRBV2
TGTGCCAGCAGCCTAATAAGACTAGGGTACAATGAGCAGTTCTTC | CASSLIRLGYNEQFF | TRBJ2-1 | - | - | TRBV14
TGTGCCAGCAGTGAAGCAGGTAGCGGGAGGATGAATGAGCAGTTCTTC | CASSEAGSGRMNEQFF | TRBJ2-1 | TRBD2 | many | TRBV6-1
TGTGCCAGCAGATCAATGACAGGGAATAGCAATCAGCCCCAGCATTTT | CASRSMTGNSNQPQHF | TRBJ1-5 | TRBD1 | many | TRBV6-5
TGTGCCAGCAGTGGGGCCGGGACAGGGTTAAATCAGCCCCAGCATTTT | CASSGAGTGLNQPQHF | TRBJ1-5 | TRBD1 | many | TRBV25-1
TGTGCCAGCAGCCCTCCGGGACAGGATTCCCGACACACAGATACGCAGTATTTT | CASSPPGQDSRHTDTQYF | TRBJ2-3 | TRBD1 | many | TRBV7-9
TGCAGTGCTAGCCAGCGGGAAGAGACCCAGTACTTC | CSASQREETQYF | TRBJ2-5 | - | many | TRBV20-1
TGTGCCAGCAGCTTGTATGGGACAGGGAGTACAGATACGCAGTATTTT | CASSLYGTGSTDTQYF | TRBJ2-3 | TRBD1 | few | TRBV5-6
TGTGCCAGCAGCTTCATGACAGGGAGCCCCCTAGCCTTC | CASSFMTGSPLAF | TRBJ1-2 | TRBD1 | many | TRBV7-9
TGCAGTGCTAGAGGGGGGATGGGCAGTCTGGACCACAATGAGCAGTTCTTC | CSARGGMGSLDHNEQFF | TRBJ2-1 | - | many | TRBV20-1
TGCAGTGCTAGGGGGGTGCGGAGGCCGAGCGGACTAGGCTTAAATGAGCAGTTCTTC | CSARGVRRPSGLGLNEQFF | TRBJ2-1 | TRBD2 | many | TRBV20-1
TGTGCCAGCAGTCGGAGGGCTGAAGCTTTCTTT | CASSRRAEAFF | TRBJ1-1 | - | many | TRBV5-8
TGTGCCAGCTCACCACCGGGGACAGGGGGCATCCTGAACACTGAAGCTTTCTTT | CASSPPGTGGILNTEAFF | TRBJ1-1 | TRBD1 | - | TRBV18
TGTGCCAGCAGCCACCAACAGGGAAGCACAGATACGCAGTATTTT | CASSHQQGSTDTQYF | TRBJ2-3 | - | many | TRBV12-3/TRBV12-4